The entry below gives a single T cell receptor beta chain sequence along with its context. The antigen is not known. TCRdb fed the reads into MiXCR, producing one record per CDR3 protein. The profile shows about 310,000 distinct CDR3 sequences, about a sixth of them singletons. Germline V lookup: CDR1 SGHDT, CDR2 YYEEEE. V shed 5 bases and J 5 bases; nucleotides not matched to a gene: 13. The CDR3 extends over 17 amino acids. The data stem from a study of T cell repertoires in cytomegalovirus infection. Overall study context: An indication of both CMV infection and matching HLA type came from public TCR beta signatures. Study-wide results and limits: CMV carriers with the relevant HLA were identified by cumulative public TCR beta family frequency. Dominating the ex vivo response were HLA-C-restricted CMV-specific TCR beta clonotypes.

This rearrangement joins TRBV5-6 to TRBJ2-2; the match to TRBD1 covers 9 bases. Specimen: PBMCs. This sequence was found in a human donor in good health (CMV status not recorded). Some clones in this sample may be carry-over from other donors' samples. The CDR3, as DNA: TGTGCCAGCAGTCCCTCACAGGGGGCGGTTGTAACCGGGGAGCTGTTTTTT. This encodes CASSPSQGAVVTGELFF.